The 2 T cell receptor beta chains below were found in one sample sequenced in a study of T-cell reconstitution after alpha-beta-depleted transplantation in children. A TCRbeta library incorporating unique molecular identifiers was prepared. TCRdb recomputed calls from the PCR reads with MiXCR, one row per CDR3 protein. The sample has 440,000 or so distinct CDR3 sequences; about a tenth are singletons. Sequenced material: PBMCs from the stem cell graft donor, taken from the stem cell graft. Receptors were obtained from a human donor who donated a stem cell graft to a child with acute myeloid leukemia.

The rearrangement uses TRBV7-2 and TRBJ1-1; D unclear. The V gene lost 4 bases and the J gene lost 3 bases, with 6 bases spanning the gap. Per the germline V gene, CDR1 is SGHTA and CDR2 is FQGNSA. This CDR3 region has 12 residues. In DNA form, the CDR3 reads TGTGCCAGCAGCTCAAGTCACACTGAAGCTTTCTTT. This translates into CASSSSHTEAFF. The whole variable domain, filled in from reference TRBV7-2 and TRBJ1-1, reads GAGVSQSPSNKVTEKGKDVELRCDPISGHTALYWYRQSLGQGLEFLIYFQGNSAPDKSGLPSDRFSAERTGGSVSTLTIQRTQQEDSAVYLCASSSSHTEAFFGQGTRLTVV.

This chain connects TRBV7-8 to TRBJ2-5; 9 nucleotides match TRBD2. The trim removed 1 base at V and 4 bases at J, leaving 4 bases unmatched. Germline V gives CDR1 SGHVS, CDR2 FQNEAQ. The CDR3 has 15 amino acids. The CDR3 DNA sequence: TGTGCCAGCAGCTTAGATGCGGGGGGGGGAGAGACCCAGTACTTC. This codes for CASSLDAGGGETQYF.